A single sample is the source of the 7 T cell receptor beta chains below, sequenced in a study of cytomegalovirus exposure and HLA in healthy donors. The PCR made use of 60 Vbeta and 13 Jbeta primers. Sequencing used immunoSEQ multiplex PCR; TCRdb keeps in-frame clones, though not all of them. The sample has some 200,000 clones; approximately 88% are singletons. Sequenced sample: PBMCs. The receptors were gathered from a boy aged 2 to 10 in good health and CMV-seronegative.

The chain couples TRBV27 to TRBJ2-1, with TRBD1 matching over 8 bases. Germline values: CDR1 MNHEY, CDR2 SMNVEV (reference sequence). Trimming at V came to 3 bases and at J to 2 bases, leaving 6 bases not matched to a gene. The length of the CDR3 is 16 residues. In DNA, the CDR3 is TGTGCCAGCAGTTTCGGGGGACAGGTCGCCTACAATGAGCAGTTCTTC. Its protein is CASSFGGQVAYNEQFF.

The chain uses TRBV5-4 and TRBJ2-2; 13 nucleotides align to TRBD2. The V and J ends lost 3 bases and 3 bases, in that order; junction bases with no gene match: 5. The CDR3 loop spans 17 amino acids. Germline CDR1 is SGHNT and CDR2 is YYREEE (reference sequence). Here the CDR3 reads CASSYGLAGVDTGELFF. The CDR3 nucleotides are TGTGCCAGCAGCTACGGACTAGCGGGAGTTGACACCGGGGAGCTGTTTTTT.

V usage is TRBV4-1 and J usage is TRBJ1-5; no definite D call. This CDR3 contains 15 residues. Trimming shortened V by 0 bases and J by 7 bases, and 13 bases separated the two germline ends. Germline CDR1 reads MGHRA; CDR2 reads YSYEKL. Here the CDR3 reads CASSQEKEGGQPQHF. CDR3 in DNA: TGCGCCAGCAGCCAAGAAAAAGAGGGAGGGCAGCCCCAGCATTTT.

CDR3 loop: CASRGTDLDYGYTF. As DNA, the CDR3 is TGTGCCAGCAGGGGGACAGATCTAGACTATGGCTACACCTTC. The genes are TRBV5-4 and TRBJ1-2, with 7 bases lining up with TRBD1. Germline V gene data show CDR1 as SGHNT and CDR2 as YYREEE (reference sequence). Trimming at V came to 5 bases and at J to 3 bases, leaving 7 bases not matched to a gene. The CDR3 is 14 residues long.

The J gene is TRBJ1-1, the V gene TRBV13; 8 bases match TRBD1. The CDR3 is made up of 15 amino acids. The J segment lost 0 bases and the V segment lost 0 bases, leaving 0 bases of the junction unmatched. CDR1 and CDR2 from the germline V gene are PRHDT and FYEKMQ (reference sequence). CDR3 protein: CASSLGQGVNTEAFF. In nucleotides, the CDR3 is TGTGCCAGCAGCTTAGGACAGGGGGTGAACACTGAAGCTTTCTTT.

This clone has a handful of counts. The chain uses TRBV10-3 and TRBJ1-1; D unresolved. The germline gives CDR1 ENHRY, CDR2 SYGVKD. Between the trimmed V and J ends, which lost 7 bases and 3 bases, there was a span of 9 bases. The CDR3 is 12 amino acids. CDR3 sequence (DNA): TGTGCCATCACTAACTCGGACACTGAAGCTTTCTTT. It yields the protein CAITNSDTEAFF.

The chain recombines TRBV30 with TRBJ2-2; D is possibly TRBD1 (6 bases). CDR3 length: 13 amino acids. The V end lost 2 bases, the J end lost 4 bases, and 8 bases lay between the germline ends. Germline V gene lookup returns CDR1 GTSNPN and CDR2 SVGIG (reference sequence). CDR3: CAWSSGATGELFF. The CDR3 DNA sequence: TGTGCCTGGAGTTCAGGGGCCACCGGGGAGCTGTTTTTT.